This T cell receptor (beta chain) was sequenced in a study of T cells in Graves' hyperthyroidism and ophthalmopathy. Overall study results and limits: Ophthalmopathy onset followed model prediction by a median approximately 5.9 months. From stable hyperthyroidism, ophthalmopathy was separated by a 13 V-J model.

The CDR3 sequence is 17 residues long. Trimming cost V 3 bases and J 0 bases; bases outside gene matches: 8. Germline CDR1 reads LNHDA; CDR2 reads SQIVND (reference sequence). This clonotype was detected only a few times. Its matching antigen is unknown. Regions amplified from RNA transcripts were the TCR beta CDR3 regions. The TCR CDR3 first-round RT-PCR relied on the HTBI primer set. TCRdb analysed the multiplex PCR reads with MiXCR anew, one entry per CDR3 protein. The sample holds 750,000 to 950,000 distinct CDR3 sequences, 38% seen once. Diagnoses were made from clinical symptoms, serum measures (thyroxine and TRAb), thyroid ultrasound and orbital computed tomography.

This TCR came from a man between 18 and 35 years old with Graves' hyperthyroidism. The chain has TRBV19 and TRBJ1-5, with 7 bases lining up with TRBD1. Sequenced sample: blood. CDR3 residues: CASSIGGRGLSNQPQHF. DNA for the CDR3: TGTGCCAGTAGTATTGGGGGAAGGGGGCTTAGCAATCAGCCCCAGCATTTT. Combining the CDR3 with reference TRBV19 and TRBJ1-5 gives the whole variable domain DGGITQSPKYLFRKEGQNVTLSCEQNLNHDAMYWYRQDPGQGLRLIYYSQIVNDFQKGDIAEGYSVSREKKESFPLTVTSAQKNPTAFYLCASSIGGRGLSNQPQHFGDGTRLSIL.